Shown below are 30 T cell receptor beta chains from a single sample sequenced in a study of T-cell memory formation after mild COVID-19. TCRdb itself ran the 5' RACE reads through MiXCR, one entry per CDR3 protein. The table records 120,000 to 150,000 distinct CDR3 sequences, 14% of them present only once. The sample was PBMCs or a T cell subset sorted from them (not recorded which). Receptor source: an adult woman who had mild COVID-19 (a few samples of this study predate the infection). Cell type and time point are not known.

This clonotype was found a few times. This chain uses TRBV6-5 with TRBJ2-3; no firm D call. CDR1 MNHEY and CDR2 SVGAGI come from the germline V gene. The CDR3 runs to 15 residues. V dropped 2 bases and J dropped 0 bases, with 9 bases sitting between them. The CDR3 protein is CASSYEATSTDTQYF. The CDR3 DNA follows: TGTGCCAGCAGTTACGAGGCAACGAGCACAGATACGCAGTATTTT.

This chain joins TRBV12-3 or TRBV12-4 and TRBJ2-3; weak D call: TRBD2 (5 bases). CDR3 length equals 15 residues. V lost 3 bases to trimming and J lost 1 base, with 11 bases between them. CDR3 in DNA: TGTGCCAGCAGTTTGGCGGGCCGGGGCACAGATACGCAGTATTTT. Translated, it gives CASSLAGRGTDTQYF.

The chain has TRBV27 and TRBJ2-5; TRBD1 is a possible D gene (5 bases). Germline loops: CDR1 MNHEY, CDR2 SMNVEV (reference sequence). The CDR3 has 14 residues. The ends were cut back, 7 bases at V and 0 bases at J, with 12 bases in the middle. CDR3 nucleotide sequence: TGTGCCAGCACCCCCTCAGGGTACCAAGAGACCCAGTACTTC. It is translated as CASTPSGYQETQYF.

This clonotype was detected many times. This chain joins TRBV4-3 and TRBJ2-5, with no clear D. V shed 0 bases and J shed 5 bases, with 16 bases lying between them. CDR1 is LGHNA, CDR2 YSLEER, per germline. The CDR3 is 16 residues long. DNA for the CDR3: TGCGCCAGCAGCCAAGATGAGGCACCGAGTCGGGAGACCCAGTACTTC. Its translation: CASSQDEAPSRETQYF.

This clonotype was counted a few times. The rearrangement joins TRBV12-3 or TRBV12-4 to TRBJ2-1; 11 bases line up with TRBD2. V lost 5 bases to trimming and J lost 7 bases; unmatched junction nucleotides: 7. The CDR3 has 15 residues. Written as DNA, the CDR3 is TGTGCCAGCAGTGTTAGCGGGGGGGCCGAGAATGAGCAGTTCTTC. Translated: CASSVSGGAENEQFF.

This clonotype has just a few counts. The V and J genes are TRBV4-1 and TRBJ2-3; no clear D gene. The V gene lost 4 bases and the J gene lost 0 bases, with 11 bases spanning the gap. The CDR3 spans 15 residues. CDR1 is MGHRA, CDR2 YSYEKL, per germline. The CDR3 nucleotides are TGCGCCAGCAGCCCTGCGGTTCGGAGCACAGATACGCAGTATTTT. Protein: CASSPAVRSTDTQYF.

The rearrangement joins TRBV4-2 to TRBJ1-3, with D perhaps TRBD1 (5 bases). The CDR3 consists of 16 residues. Germline assignment: CDR1 LGHNA and CDR2 YNFKEQ. The ends were cut back, 7 bases at V and 0 bases at J, with 16 bases in the middle. CDR3 in DNA: TGTGCCAGCAACCTAGTCGGGGGGTTCTCTGGAAACACCATATATTTT. Amino acid sequence: CASNLVGGFSGNTIYF.

This clonotype was found a few times. The genes are TRBV24-1 and TRBJ2-5, with D unclear. The CDR3 has 13 amino acids. CDR1 and CDR2 from the germline V gene are KGHDR and SFDVKD. Trimming pared 4 bases from V and 5 bases from J, leaving 10 bases between. As DNA, the CDR3 is TGTGCCACCAGTGACGACGGAGCTGAGACCCAGTACTTC. This encodes CATSDDGAETQYF.

The chain recombines TRBV6-1 with TRBJ2-7; D not certain. The CDR3 sequence is 13 residues long. Trimming stripped 5 bases from V and 4 bases from J, with 12 bases between. Per the germline V gene, CDR1 is MNHNS and CDR2 is SASEGT. CDR3 region: CASSPSSYYEQYF. The CDR3 DNA sequence: TGTGCCAGCAGTCCATCGAGTTATTACGAGCAGTACTTC.

The CDR3 DNA is TGTGCCACCAGTGAGGGTGTGGGGAAAGAGACCCAGTACTTC. It encodes CATSEGVGKETQYF. The V and J genes are TRBV24-1 and TRBJ2-5, with D unclear. Germline V gives CDR1 KGHDR, CDR2 SFDVKD. This CDR3 spans 14 amino acids. The V end lost 4 bases, the J end lost 3 bases, and 11 bases lay between the germline ends.

In this sample, this clonotype turned up a few times. This chain connects TRBV24-1 to TRBJ2-7; D is possibly TRBD1 (6 bases). V shed 5 bases and J shed 4 bases, with 11 bases lying between them. The CDR3 consists of 13 residues. The V gene's germline CDR1 is KGHDR and CDR2 SFDVKD. The CDR3 sequence: CATSAGAGYEQYF. Here the CDR3 DNA reads TGTGCCACCAGTGCAGGGGCCGGGTACGAGCAGTACTTC.

This clonotype was seen more than once but under ten times. The chain combines TRBV7-6 with TRBJ2-1; 7 nucleotides match TRBD1. V trimming: 6 bases; J trimming: 0 bases; junction bases outside the gene matches: 8. The germline CDR1 and CDR2 sequences are SGHVS and FNYEAQ. CDR3 size: 16 residues. CDR3 nucleotide sequence: TGTGCCAGCAGGATGACGACAGGGAGCTCCTACAATGAGCAGTTCTTC. This encodes CASRMTTGSSYNEQFF.

This clonotype was observed many times. This rearrangement joins TRBV4-2 to TRBJ2-5; 12 nucleotides line up with TRBD2. Germline-derived CDR1 and CDR2 are LGHNA and YNFKEQ. V lost 0 bases, J lost 5 bases, and 4 bases stayed unmatched. This CDR3 comprises 16 residues. CDR3 amino acids: CASSQEGTSGSETQYF. CDR3 bases: TGTGCCAGCAGCCAAGAGGGGACTAGCGGGTCTGAGACCCAGTACTTC.

This clonotype was recorded a few times. The DNA for the CDR3 is TGTGCCAGCAGCAACCACGGACAGTTTAGAGATACGCAGTATTTT. Translating it yields CASSNHGQFRDTQYF. V usage is TRBV7-6 and J usage is TRBJ2-3; TRBD1 might be the D (6 bases). This CDR3 has 15 residues. Trimming stripped 5 bases from V and 5 bases from J, with 17 bases between. CDR1 is SGHVS, CDR2 FNYEAQ, per germline. The full variable domain, its missing parts supplied by reference TRBV7-6 and TRBJ2-3, is GAGVSQSPRYKVTKRGQDVALRCDPISGHVSLYWYRQALGQGPEFLTYFNYEAQQDKSGLPNDRFSAERPEGSISTLTIQRTEQRDSAMYRCASSNHGQFRDTQYFGPGTRLTVL.

This chain uses TRBV15 with TRBJ2-1, with D tentatively TRBD2 (5 bases). The CDR3 extends over 17 amino acids. The V end lost 3 bases, the J end lost 3 bases, and 18 bases lay between the germline ends. From germline, CDR1 is LNHNV and CDR2 YYDKDF (reference sequence). CDR3 residues: CATSREMSGLYYNEQFF. CDR3 nucleotides: TGTGCCACCAGCAGGGAAATGAGTGGACTGTACTACAATGAGCAGTTCTTC.

This clonotype was seen only a few times. V usage is TRBV7-2 and J usage is TRBJ2-7, with D perhaps TRBD2 (6 bases). This CDR3 has 14 residues. Germline CDR1 SGHTA, CDR2 FQGNSA. V lost 5 bases, J lost 2 bases, and 13 bases lay in between. The CDR3: CASSLTEGPYEQYF. As DNA, the CDR3 is TGTGCCAGCAGCCTAACGGAGGGCCCCTACGAGCAGTACTTC.

This clonotype was detected a few times. V and J are TRBV9 and TRBJ2-5; D uncertain. V lost 0 bases, J lost 0 bases, and 6 bases lay in between. This CDR3 region has 14 residues. Germline-derived CDR1 and CDR2 are SGDLS and YYNGEE. The chain's CDR3 is CASSVASYQETQYF. CDR3 in DNA: TGTGCCAGCAGCGTAGCGAGCTACCAAGAGACCCAGTACTTC.

The chain links TRBV5-5 to TRBJ2-5; D gene ambiguous. From germline, CDR1 is SGHKS and CDR2 YYEKEE (reference sequence). V was shortened by 0 bases and J by 1 base, with 13 bases between the two germline ends. The CDR3 sequence is 16 residues long. The chain's CDR3 is CASSLGSGQGQETQYF. CDR3 coding DNA: TGTGCCAGCAGCTTGGGGTCAGGCCAAGGCCAAGAGACCCAGTACTTC.

The chain is built from TRBV4-1 and TRBJ2-5, with TRBD1 matching 7 bases. The J segment lost 3 bases and the V segment lost 5 bases, leaving 12 bases of the junction unmatched. This CDR3 comprises 16 residues. Germline V gives CDR1 MGHRA, CDR2 YSYEKL. CDR3 nucleotide sequence: TGCGCCAGCAGCGCTCAAAGGGACAGCACGGAAGAGACCCAGTACTTC. It codes for CASSAQRDSTEETQYF.

This clonotype was picked up a small number of times. This chain links TRBV10-3 with TRBJ2-7, with 14 bases identical to TRBD2. From germline, CDR1 is ENHRY and CDR2 SYGVKD. The CDR3 loop spans 18 amino acids. Trimming cost V 4 bases and J 6 bases; bases outside gene matches: 14. CDR3 amino acids: CAISAGTSGSLGIGEQYF. CDR3 DNA: TGTGCCATCAGTGCCGGGACTAGCGGGAGTCTCGGTATAGGCGAGCAGTACTTC.

The V call is TRBV29-1, the J call TRBJ2-1; 8 nucleotides line up with TRBD2. CDR1 SQVTM and CDR2 ANQGSEA come from the germline V gene. Germline trimming cut 6 bases from V and 4 bases from J; bases unmatched to any gene: 14. This CDR3 region has 16 residues. The CDR3 loop reads CSVHMPGLVVYNEQFF. The CDR3 bases are TGCAGCGTCCATATGCCGGGACTAGTGGTTTACAATGAGCAGTTCTTC.

This clonotype has a handful of counts. This chain connects TRBV7-2 to TRBJ2-5, with D possibly being TRBD2 (6 bases). CDR1 and CDR2 from the germline V gene are SGHTA and FQGNSA. This CDR3 comprises 15 residues. Trimming pared 1 base from V and 4 bases from J, leaving 13 bases between. The DNA for the CDR3 is TGTGCCAGCAGCTTAGGTCTCGGGAGTCTAGAGACCCAGTACTTC. This sequence encodes CASSLGLGSLETQYF. The complete variable domain, with remaining parts taken from reference TRBV7-2 and TRBJ2-5, reads GAGVSQSPSNKVTEKGKDVELRCDPISGHTALYWYRQSLGQGLEFLIYFQGNSAPDKSGLPSDRFSAERTGGSVSTLTIQRTQQEDSAVYLCASSLGLGSLETQYFGPGTRLLVL.

This clonotype was detected only once. The chain is built from TRBV20-1 and TRBJ2-3; the match to TRBD2 covers 8 bases. The CDR3 has 14 amino acids. CDR1 DFQATT and CDR2 SNEGSKA come from the germline V gene (reference sequence). Trimming took 0 bases from V and 4 from J; bases not matched to a gene: 3. CDR3 sequence reads: CSARDTRGADTQYF. The CDR3 DNA follows: TGCAGTGCTAGAGATACGCGGGGGGCAGATACGCAGTATTTT.

This clonotype has just a few counts. V gene TRBV29-1 combines with J gene TRBJ1-1, with D maybe TRBD1 (5 bases). Germline V gives CDR1 SQVTM, CDR2 ANQGSEA. V lost 7 bases to trimming and J lost 7 bases, with 19 bases between them. The CDR3 sequence is 13 residues long. The CDR3 spells CSADDSVSYEAFF. CDR3 in DNA: TGCAGCGCCGACGACAGCGTTTCCTATGAAGCTTTCTTT.

The chain employs TRBV5-6 and TRBJ1-2, with D perhaps matching TRBD1 (5 bases). Germline CDR1 is SGHDT and CDR2 is YYEEEE. V lost 8 bases and J 2 bases, leaving 13 bases between the germline ends. This CDR3 has 13 residues. The CDR3 loop is CASLTVENYGYTF. As DNA, the CDR3 is TGTGCCAGTCTGACAGTGGAAAACTATGGCTACACCTTC.

Only a few counts were recorded for this clonotype. The chain couples TRBV7-3 to TRBJ2-1; tentatively, D is TRBD1 (6 bases). Germline V gives CDR1 SGHTA, CDR2 FQGTGA. V was trimmed by 4 bases and J by 9 bases, leaving 16 bases between them. CDR3 length: 14 residues. CDR3 in DNA: TGTGCCAGCAGCTCCAACGCTCAGGGGAGTGAGCAGTTCTTC. As protein: CASSSNAQGSEQFF.

This clonotype was observed a few times. V and J are TRBV5-1 and TRBJ2-7, with 9 positions matching TRBD2. CDR3 length equals 15 residues. V lost 4 bases and J lost 4; bases outside the gene matches: 9. Germline CDR1 SGHRS, CDR2 YFSETQ. CDR3 protein: CASSPRIAGEYEQYF. CDR3 bases: TGCGCCAGCAGCCCCCGGATAGCGGGGGAATACGAGCAGTACTTC.

This clonotype was observed a handful of times. The chain uses TRBV9 and TRBJ2-3, with 9 positions matching TRBD2. The CDR3 is made up of 15 amino acids. Germline V gene sequence: CDR1 SGDLS, CDR2 YYNGEE. V lost 4 bases, J lost 3 bases, and 6 bases stayed unmatched. For the CDR3, the DNA is TGTGCCAGCAGCATGACTAGCGGAACGACAGATACGCAGTATTTT. As protein: CASSMTSGTTDTQYF.

The J gene is TRBJ2-7, the V gene TRBV27; TRBD1 agrees at 7 bases. The CDR3 extends over 13 amino acids. V was pared by 6 bases and J by 8 bases, with 10 bases of the junction left unmatched. Germline CDR1 MNHEY, CDR2 SMNVEV (reference sequence). For the CDR3, the DNA is TGTGCCAGCAGCCACGGGGACAGATACCAGCAGTACTTC. Protein sequence: CASSHGDRYQQYF.

The gene calls are TRBV4-1 and TRBJ2-6; tentative D call: TRBD1 (6 bases). Per germline, CDR1 MGHRA and CDR2 YSYEKL. V was pared by 0 bases and J by 0 bases, with 9 bases between. The CDR3 contains 17 residues. The chain's CDR3 is CASSQDPQGSGANVLTF. The CDR3 DNA reads as TGCGCCAGCAGCCAAGACCCACAGGGCTCTGGGGCCAACGTCCTGACTTTC.